This entry lists 9 T cell receptor beta chains sequenced from one sample in a study of T cell responses to AZD1222 COVID-19 vaccine. Sequenced by immunoSEQ multiplex PCR; TCRdb stores in-frame clones only, minus some. The data contain around 200,000 clones, 85% to 95% of them seen just once; the ten biggest clones take up about 3.9%. This material consisted of peripheral blood, taken on day 0 of AZD1222 vaccination. All receptors come from an adult in good health.

This clone was seen a few times. The chain employs TRBV5-4 and TRBJ1-4; no reliable D call. Germline CDR1 reads SGHNT; CDR2 reads YYREEE (reference sequence). The CDR3 covers 13 residues. V gave up 5 bases and J gave up 6 bases, with 11 bases separating them. The CDR3 nucleotides are TGTGCCAGCAGATTTTGGCGGGATGAAAAACTGTTTTTT. Translating gives CASRFWRDEKLFF.

The rearrangement links TRBV7-6 to TRBJ1-6, with 7 positions matching TRBD1. CDR1 SGHVS and CDR2 FNYEAQ come from the germline V gene. The CDR3 is 16 amino acids. The V gene end was trimmed by 2 bases and the J gene end by 5 bases; junction bases not matched to a gene: 6. In DNA form, the CDR3 reads TGTGCCAGCAGCTTAATCCCGGGACAGCATAATTCACCCCTCCACTTT. It codes for CASSLIPGQHNSPLHF. Using reference TRBV7-6 and TRBJ1-6 for the parts outside the CDR3, the full variable domain is GAGVSQSPRYKVTKRGQDVALRCDPISGHVSLYWYRQALGQGPEFLTYFNYEAQQDKSGLPNDRFSAERPEGSISTLTIQRTEQRDSAMYRCASSLIPGQHNSPLHFGNGTRLTVT.

V usage is TRBV5-6 and J usage is TRBJ2-3; D remains unclear. Trimming removed 9 bases from V and 0 bases from J, with 11 bases in between. Germline V gives CDR1 SGHDT, CDR2 YYEEEE. The CDR3 totals 13 residues. CDR3 protein: CATATSSTDTQYF. For the CDR3, the DNA is TGTGCCACCGCGACTTCGAGCACAGATACGCAGTATTTT.

The V and J genes are TRBV7-9 and TRBJ1-2; no reliable D call. This CDR3 has 13 amino acids. The germline V and J ends were trimmed by 1 base and 8 bases, with 11 bases remaining between them. From germline, CDR1 is SEHNR and CDR2 FQNEAQ (reference sequence). In nucleotides, the CDR3 is TGTGCCAGCAGCTTAGAAGTTGGTTACGGCTACACCTTC. Residues: CASSLEVGYGYTF.

V usage is TRBV7-8 and J usage is TRBJ2-7; D may be TRBD2 (6 bases). In germline, CDR1 is SGHVS, CDR2 FQNEAQ. Deletions cut 1 base from V and 3 bases from J, with 13 bases between. This CDR3 has 15 residues. The CDR3 spells CASSLDGTSRYEQYF. CDR3 DNA: TGTGCCAGCAGCTTAGATGGGACTTCTCGCTACGAGCAGTACTTC. Full variable domain (outside the CDR3, taken from reference TRBV7-8 and TRBJ2-7): GAGVSQSPRYKVAKRGQDVALRCDPISGHVSLFWYQQALGQGPEFLTYFQNEAQLDKSGLPSDRFFAERPEGSVSTLKIQRTQQEDSAVYLCASSLDGTSRYEQYFGPGTRLTVT.

Only a few counts were recorded for this clone. V gene TRBV5-6 combines with J gene TRBJ2-1; 9 bases line up with TRBD2. Germline loops: CDR1 SGHDT, CDR2 YYEEEE. After removal of 7 bases from V and 7 bases from J, the junction contained 15 bases not matched to a gene. This CDR3 spans 16 amino acids. The CDR3 region is CASRGARREGTNEQFF. The DNA of the CDR3 is TGTGCCAGCCGAGGGGCCCGGCGGGAGGGAACGAATGAGCAGTTCTTC.

This chain uses TRBV5-1 with TRBJ2-1; TRBD1 aligns across 7 bases. CDR3 length: 15 residues. Trimming at V came to 1 base and at J to 8 bases, leaving 9 bases not matched to a gene. Germline V gene data show CDR1 as SGHRS and CDR2 as YFSETQ. CDR3: CASSLIPDRVDEQFF. For the CDR3, the DNA is TGCGCCAGCAGCTTGATCCCAGACAGGGTCGATGAGCAGTTCTTC.

CDR3 coding DNA: TGTGCCAGCAGTGAACACAGGGTGACTGAAGCTTTCTTT. This encodes CASSEHRVTEAFF. The gene calls are TRBV6-1 and TRBJ1-1; D possibly corresponds to TRBD1 (6 bases). This CDR3 is built from 13 residues. Germline V gene sequence: CDR1 MNHNS, CDR2 SASEGT. V lost 2 bases and J lost 5, with 9 bases in between.

The rearrangement joins TRBV5-1 to TRBJ1-1; D not resolved. Germline V gene data show CDR1 as SGHRS and CDR2 as YFSETQ. CDR3 length: 13 amino acids. V shed 7 bases and J shed 4 bases, with 14 bases lying between them. The CDR3 nucleotides are TGCGCCAGCCGAATACGTGAGGGCACTGAAGCTTTCTTT. The encoded protein is CASRIREGTEAFF.